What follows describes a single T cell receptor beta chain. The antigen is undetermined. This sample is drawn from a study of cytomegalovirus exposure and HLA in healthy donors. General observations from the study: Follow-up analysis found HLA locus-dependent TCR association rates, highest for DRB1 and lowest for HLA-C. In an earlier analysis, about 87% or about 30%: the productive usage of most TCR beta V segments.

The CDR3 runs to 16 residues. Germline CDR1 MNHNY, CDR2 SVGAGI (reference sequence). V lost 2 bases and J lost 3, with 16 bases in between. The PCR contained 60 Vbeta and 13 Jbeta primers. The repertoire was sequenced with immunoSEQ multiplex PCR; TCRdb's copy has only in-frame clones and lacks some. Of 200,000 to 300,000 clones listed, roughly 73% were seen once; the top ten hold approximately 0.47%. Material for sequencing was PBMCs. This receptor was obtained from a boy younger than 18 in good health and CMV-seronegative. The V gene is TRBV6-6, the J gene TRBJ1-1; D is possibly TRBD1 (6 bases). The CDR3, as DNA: TGTGCCAGCAGTTACCCGAGGGGGGGCGGGTACACTGAAGCTTTCTTT. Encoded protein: CASSYPRGGGYTEAFF.